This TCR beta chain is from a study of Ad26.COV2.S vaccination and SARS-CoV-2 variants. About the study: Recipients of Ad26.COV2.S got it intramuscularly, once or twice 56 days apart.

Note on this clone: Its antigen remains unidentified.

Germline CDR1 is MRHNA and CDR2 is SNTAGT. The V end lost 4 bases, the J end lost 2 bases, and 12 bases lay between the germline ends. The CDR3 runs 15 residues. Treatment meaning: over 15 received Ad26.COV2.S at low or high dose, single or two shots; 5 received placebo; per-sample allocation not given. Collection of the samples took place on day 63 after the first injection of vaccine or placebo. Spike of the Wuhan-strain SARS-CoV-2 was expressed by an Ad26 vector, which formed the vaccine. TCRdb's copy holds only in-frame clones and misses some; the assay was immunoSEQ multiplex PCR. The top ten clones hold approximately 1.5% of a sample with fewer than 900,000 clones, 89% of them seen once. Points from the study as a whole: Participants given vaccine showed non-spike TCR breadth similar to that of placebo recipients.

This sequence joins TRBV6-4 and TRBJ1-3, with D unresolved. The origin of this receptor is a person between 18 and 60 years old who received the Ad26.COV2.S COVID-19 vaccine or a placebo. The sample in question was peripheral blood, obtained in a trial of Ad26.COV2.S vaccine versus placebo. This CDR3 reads CASSADMNAGNTIYF. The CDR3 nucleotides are TGTGCCAGCAGTGCCGATATGAACGCTGGAAACACCATATATTTT.